This record concerns one T cell receptor (beta chain) sequence. Its antigen is currently unknown. These data are taken from a study of T cell responses to AZD1222 COVID-19 vaccine. Notes on the study in general: The sample set comprised mostly white British donors with more females, and clonal diversity was possibly underestimated. A reported finding is that nearly half of spike-specific TCRs target unmutated variant regions. Across the whole spike, CD4 TCRs peaked at regions 160-218 and 743-854.

Method: immunoSEQ multiplex PCR; TCRdb's copy keeps in-frame clones and lacks some. The sample carries approximately 150,000 clones, about 89% recorded once. The germline V gene encodes CDR1 SGDLS and CDR2 YYNGEE. The CDR3 has 14 residues. Trimming stripped 0 bases from V and 1 base from J, with 7 bases between. This material consisted of peripheral blood, taken on day 0 of AZD1222 vaccination. The TCR comes from an adult in good health. V is TRBV9 and J is TRBJ1-1, with D unresolved. The CDR3 reads CASSVVPENTEAFF. The CDR3 coding sequence is TGTGCCAGCAGCGTAGTTCCGGAGAACACTGAAGCTTTCTTT. Full variable domain (missing parts from reference TRBV9 and TRBJ1-1): DSGVTQTPKHLITATGQRVTLRCSPRSGDLSVYWYQQSLDQGLQFLIQYYNGEERAKGNILERFSAQQFPDLHSELNLSSLELGDSALYFCASSVVPENTEAFFGQGTRLTVV.